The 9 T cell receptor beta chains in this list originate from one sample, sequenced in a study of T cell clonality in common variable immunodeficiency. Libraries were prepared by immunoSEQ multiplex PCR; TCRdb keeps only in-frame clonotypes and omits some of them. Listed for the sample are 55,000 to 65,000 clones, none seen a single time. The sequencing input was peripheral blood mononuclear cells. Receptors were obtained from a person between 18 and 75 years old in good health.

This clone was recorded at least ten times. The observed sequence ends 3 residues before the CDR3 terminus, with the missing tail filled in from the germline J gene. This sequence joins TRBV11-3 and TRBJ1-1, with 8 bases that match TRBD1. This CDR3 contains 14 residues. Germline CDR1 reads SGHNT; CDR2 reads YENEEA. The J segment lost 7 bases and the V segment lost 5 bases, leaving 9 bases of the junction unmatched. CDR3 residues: CASSTSDRDGEAFF. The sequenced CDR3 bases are TGTGCCAGCAGCACGTCGGACAGGGATGGTGAA.

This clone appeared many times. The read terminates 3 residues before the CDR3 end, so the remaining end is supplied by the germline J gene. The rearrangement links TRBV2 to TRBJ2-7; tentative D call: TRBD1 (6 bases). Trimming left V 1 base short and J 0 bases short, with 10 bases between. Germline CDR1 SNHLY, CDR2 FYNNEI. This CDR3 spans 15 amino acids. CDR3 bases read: TGTGCCAGCAGTGAAGGCACAGGGTACTCCTACGAG. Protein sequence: CASSEGTGYSYE. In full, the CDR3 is CASSEGTGYSYEQYF.

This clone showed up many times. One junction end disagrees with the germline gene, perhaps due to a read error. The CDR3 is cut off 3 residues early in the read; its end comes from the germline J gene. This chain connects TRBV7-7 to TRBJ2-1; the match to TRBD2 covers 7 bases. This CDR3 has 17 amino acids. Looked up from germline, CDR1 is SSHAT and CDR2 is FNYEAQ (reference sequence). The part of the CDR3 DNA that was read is TGTGCTAGCAGCCCCCTCCTAGCGGCTCTGACCTACAATGAG. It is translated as CASSPLLAALTYNE. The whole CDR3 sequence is CASSPLLAALTYNEQFF.

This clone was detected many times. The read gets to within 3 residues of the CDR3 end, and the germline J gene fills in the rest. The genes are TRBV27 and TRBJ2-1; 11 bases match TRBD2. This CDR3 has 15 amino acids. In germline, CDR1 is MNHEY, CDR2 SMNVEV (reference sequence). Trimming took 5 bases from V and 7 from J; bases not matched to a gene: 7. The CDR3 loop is CASSPLAGVENEQFF. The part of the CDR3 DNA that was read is TGTGCCAGCAGTCCACTAGCGGGAGTGGAGAATGAG.

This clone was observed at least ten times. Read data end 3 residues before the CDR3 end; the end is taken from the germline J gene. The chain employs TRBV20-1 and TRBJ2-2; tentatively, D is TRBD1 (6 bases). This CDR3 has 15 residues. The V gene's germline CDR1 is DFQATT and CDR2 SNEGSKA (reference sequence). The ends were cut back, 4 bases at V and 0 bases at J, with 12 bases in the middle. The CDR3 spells CSATTGMSNTGELFF. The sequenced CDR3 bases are TGCAGTGCTACCACAGGGATGTCGAACACCGGGGAG.

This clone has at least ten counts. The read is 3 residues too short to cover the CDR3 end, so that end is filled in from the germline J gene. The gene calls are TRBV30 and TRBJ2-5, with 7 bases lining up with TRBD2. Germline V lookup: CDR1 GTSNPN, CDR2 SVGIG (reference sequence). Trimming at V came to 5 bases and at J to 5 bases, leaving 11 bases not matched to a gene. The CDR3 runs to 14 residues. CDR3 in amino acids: CAWGGVTASETQYF. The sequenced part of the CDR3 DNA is TGTGCCTGGGGGGGGGTTACCGCTAGCGAGACC.

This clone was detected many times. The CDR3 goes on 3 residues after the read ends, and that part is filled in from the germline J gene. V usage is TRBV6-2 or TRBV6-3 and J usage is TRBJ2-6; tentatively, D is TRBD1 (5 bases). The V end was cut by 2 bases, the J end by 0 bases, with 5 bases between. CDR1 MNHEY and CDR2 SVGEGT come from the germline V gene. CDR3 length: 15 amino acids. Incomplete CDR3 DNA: TGTGCCAGCAGTTACGACAGCTCTGGGGCCAACGTC. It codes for CASSYDSSGANV. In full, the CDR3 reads CASSYDSSGANVLTF.

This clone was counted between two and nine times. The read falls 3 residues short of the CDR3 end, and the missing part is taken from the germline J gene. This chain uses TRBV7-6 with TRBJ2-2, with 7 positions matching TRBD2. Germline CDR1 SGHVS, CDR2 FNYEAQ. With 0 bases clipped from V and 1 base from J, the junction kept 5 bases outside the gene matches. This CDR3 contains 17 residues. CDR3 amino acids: CASSLAGGGGNTGELFF. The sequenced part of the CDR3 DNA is TGTGCCAGCAGCTTAGCCGGCGGGGGTGGGAACACCGGGGAG.

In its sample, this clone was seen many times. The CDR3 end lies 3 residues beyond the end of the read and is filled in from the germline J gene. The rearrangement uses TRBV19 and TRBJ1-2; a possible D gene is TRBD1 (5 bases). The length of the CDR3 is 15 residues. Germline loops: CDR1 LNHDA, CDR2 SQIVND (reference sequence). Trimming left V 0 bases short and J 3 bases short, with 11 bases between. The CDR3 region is CASSIDCREDYGYTF. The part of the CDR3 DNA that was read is TGTGCCAGTAGTATAGATTGCAGGGAGGACTATGGC.